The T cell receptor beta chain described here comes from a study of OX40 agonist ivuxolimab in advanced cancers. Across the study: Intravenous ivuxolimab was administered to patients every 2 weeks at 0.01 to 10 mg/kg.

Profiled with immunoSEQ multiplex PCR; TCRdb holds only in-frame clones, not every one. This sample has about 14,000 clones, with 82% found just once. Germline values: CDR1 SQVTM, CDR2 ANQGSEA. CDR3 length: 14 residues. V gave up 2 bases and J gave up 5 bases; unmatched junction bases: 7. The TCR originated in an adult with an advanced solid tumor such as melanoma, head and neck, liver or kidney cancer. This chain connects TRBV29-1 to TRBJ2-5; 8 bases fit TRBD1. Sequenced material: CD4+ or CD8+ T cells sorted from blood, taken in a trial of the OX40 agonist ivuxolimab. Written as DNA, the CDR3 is TGCAGCGTTGAATCCGGGACAGGAATTGAGACCCAGTACTTC. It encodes CSVESGTGIETQYF.